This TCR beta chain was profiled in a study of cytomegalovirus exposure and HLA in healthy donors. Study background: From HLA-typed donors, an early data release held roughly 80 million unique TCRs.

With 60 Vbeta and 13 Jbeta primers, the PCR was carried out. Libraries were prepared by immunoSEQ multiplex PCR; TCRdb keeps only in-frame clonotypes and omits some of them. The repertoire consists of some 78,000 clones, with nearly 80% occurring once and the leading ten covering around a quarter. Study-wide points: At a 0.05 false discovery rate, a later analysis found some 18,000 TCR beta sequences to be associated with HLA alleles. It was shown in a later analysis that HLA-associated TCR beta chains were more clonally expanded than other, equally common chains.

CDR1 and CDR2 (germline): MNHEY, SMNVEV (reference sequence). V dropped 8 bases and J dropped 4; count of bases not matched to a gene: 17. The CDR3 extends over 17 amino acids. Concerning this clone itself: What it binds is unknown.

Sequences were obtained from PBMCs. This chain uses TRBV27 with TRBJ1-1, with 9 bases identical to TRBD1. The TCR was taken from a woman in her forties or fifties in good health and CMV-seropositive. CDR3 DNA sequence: TGTGCCAGCGAGCGGCACAAATCGGGACAGGGTAGCACTGAAGCTTTCTTT. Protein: CASERHKSGQGSTEAFF.